The 2 T cell receptor beta chains reported below all come from one sample, sequenced in a study of Graves' ophthalmopathy and Graves' hyperthyroidism. RNA served as the template for amplifying TCR beta CDR3 regions. RT-PCR in the first round used HTBI primers; a second-round multiplex PCR followed. TCRdb ran MiXCR on the multiplex PCR reads and lists one entry per CDR3 protein. The sample includes 450,000 to 600,000 distinct CDR3 sequences, roughly 40% of them seen just once. The specimen sequenced was peripheral blood or thyroid tissue (not recorded which). The origin of the receptors is an adult man with Graves' hyperthyroidism.

The gene calls are TRBV6-1 and TRBJ1-2; D is uncertain. From germline, CDR1 is MNHNS and CDR2 SASEGT. This CDR3 has 13 residues. Trimming removed 1 base at V and 8 bases at J, with 11 bases between. The CDR3 spells CASSEGGGEGYTF. The DNA of the CDR3 is TGTGCCAGCAGTGAAGGTGGAGGAGAAGGCTACACCTTC.

In its sample, this clonotype was seen many times. CDR3 in DNA: TGTGCCACCAGTGATTACGACAGCTATGGCTACACCTTC. It encodes CATSDYDSYGYTF. V and J are TRBV24-1 and TRBJ1-2; D perhaps matches TRBD1 (5 bases). Deletions cut 2 bases from V and 4 bases from J, with 7 bases between. This CDR3 spans 13 amino acids. Germline loops: CDR1 KGHDR, CDR2 SFDVKD.